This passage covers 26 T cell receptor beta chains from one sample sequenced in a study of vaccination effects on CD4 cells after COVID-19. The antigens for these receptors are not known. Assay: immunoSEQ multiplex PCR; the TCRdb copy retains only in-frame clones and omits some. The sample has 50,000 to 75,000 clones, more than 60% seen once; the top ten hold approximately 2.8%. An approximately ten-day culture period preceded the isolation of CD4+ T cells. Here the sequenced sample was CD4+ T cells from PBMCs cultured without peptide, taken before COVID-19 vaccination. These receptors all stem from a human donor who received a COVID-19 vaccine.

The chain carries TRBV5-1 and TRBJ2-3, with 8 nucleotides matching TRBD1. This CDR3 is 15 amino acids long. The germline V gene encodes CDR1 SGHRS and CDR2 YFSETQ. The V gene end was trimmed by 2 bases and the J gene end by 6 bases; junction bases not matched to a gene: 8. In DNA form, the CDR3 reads TGCGCCAGCAGCTTCGGACAGGGCGTACTGGATACGCAGTATTTT. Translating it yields CASSFGQGVLDTQYF.

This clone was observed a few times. CDR3 sequence reads: CASSRDRNIYGYTF. CDR3 nucleotides: TGTGCCAGTAGTAGGGACAGAAACATCTATGGCTACACCTTC. V usage is TRBV19 and J usage is TRBJ1-2; 7 positions match TRBD1. The V gene end was trimmed by 4 bases and the J gene end by 4 bases; junction bases not matched to a gene: 6. The CDR3 covers 14 residues. CDR1 is LNHDA, CDR2 SQIVND, per germline (reference sequence).

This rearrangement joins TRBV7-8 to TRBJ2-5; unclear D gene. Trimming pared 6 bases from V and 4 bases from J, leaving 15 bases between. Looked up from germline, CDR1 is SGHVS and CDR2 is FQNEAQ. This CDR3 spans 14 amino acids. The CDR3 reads CASRPLGSGETQYF. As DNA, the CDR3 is TGTGCCAGCAGACCCTTAGGGTCGGGAGAGACCCAGTACTTC.

The CDR3 bases are TGCGCCAGCAGCCGCGGGCGGCTGAACACTGAAGCTTTCTTT. Amino acid sequence: CASSRGRLNTEAFF. V gene TRBV4-1 combines with J gene TRBJ1-1; D unclear. The CDR3 is 14 residues long. Germline V gene data show CDR1 as MGHRA and CDR2 as YSYEKL. Between the trimmed V and J ends, which lost 4 bases and 0 bases, there was a span of 9 bases.

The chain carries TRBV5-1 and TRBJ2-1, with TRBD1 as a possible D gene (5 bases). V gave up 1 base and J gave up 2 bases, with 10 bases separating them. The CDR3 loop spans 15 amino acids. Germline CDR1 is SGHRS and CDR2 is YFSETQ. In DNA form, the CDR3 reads TGCGCCAGCAGCTTGTGGGGCCCTACCTACAATGAGCAGTTCTTC. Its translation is CASSLWGPTYNEQFF.

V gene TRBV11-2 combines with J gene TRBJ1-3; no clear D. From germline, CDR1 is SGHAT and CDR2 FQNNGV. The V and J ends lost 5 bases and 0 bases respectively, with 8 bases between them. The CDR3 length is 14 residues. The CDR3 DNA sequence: TGTGCCAGCAGCCCTAATAGCTCTGGAAACACCATATATTTT. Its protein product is CASSPNSSGNTIYF.

In DNA form, the CDR3 reads TGTGCCAGCAGCTTACCTAATGAAAAACTGTTTTTT. It specifies CASSLPNEKLFF. The V call is TRBV7-9, the J call TRBJ1-4; the D is unclear. There are 12 residues in the CDR3. CDR1 is SEHNR, CDR2 FQNEAQ, per germline (reference sequence). Trimming left V 2 bases short and J 3 bases short, with 1 base between. Supplemented by reference TRBV7-9 and TRBJ1-4, the full variable domain reads DTGVSQNPRHKITKRGQNVTFRCDPISEHNRLYWYRQTLGQGPEFLTYFQNEAQLEKSRLLSDRFSAERPKGSFSTLEIQRTEQGDSAMYLCASSLPNEKLFFGSGTQLSVL.

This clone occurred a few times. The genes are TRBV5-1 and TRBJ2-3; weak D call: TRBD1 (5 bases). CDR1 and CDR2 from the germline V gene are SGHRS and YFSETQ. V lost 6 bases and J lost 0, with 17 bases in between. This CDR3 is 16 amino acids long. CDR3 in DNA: TGCGCCAGCAACCCTACCGCAGGGTCTAGCACAGATACGCAGTATTTT. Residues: CASNPTAGSSTDTQYF.

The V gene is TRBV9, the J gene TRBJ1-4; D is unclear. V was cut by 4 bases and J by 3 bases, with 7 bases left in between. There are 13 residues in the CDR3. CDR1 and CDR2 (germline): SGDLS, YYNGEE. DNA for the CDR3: TGTGCCAGCAGCACCCGACCTAATGAAAAACTGTTTTTT. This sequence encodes CASSTRPNEKLFF.

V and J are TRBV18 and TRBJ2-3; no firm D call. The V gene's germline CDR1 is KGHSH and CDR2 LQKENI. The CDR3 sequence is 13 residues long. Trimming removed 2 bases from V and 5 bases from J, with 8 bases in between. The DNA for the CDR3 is TGTGCCAGCTCACCAACCGAGCTAGATACGCAGTATTTT. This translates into CASSPTELDTQYF.

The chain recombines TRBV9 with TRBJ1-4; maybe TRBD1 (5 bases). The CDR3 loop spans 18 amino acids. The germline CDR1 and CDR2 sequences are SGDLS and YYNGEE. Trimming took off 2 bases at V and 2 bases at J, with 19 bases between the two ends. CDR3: CASSVAADGTPTNEKLFF. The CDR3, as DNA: TGTGCCAGCAGCGTTGCGGCCGATGGGACCCCCACTAATGAAAAACTGTTTTTT.

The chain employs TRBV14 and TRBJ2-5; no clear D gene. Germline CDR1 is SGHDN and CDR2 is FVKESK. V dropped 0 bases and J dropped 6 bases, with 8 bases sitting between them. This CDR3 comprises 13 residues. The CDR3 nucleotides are TGTGCCAGCAGCCAAGATCTGATAAAGACCCAGTACTTC. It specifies CASSQDLIKTQYF.

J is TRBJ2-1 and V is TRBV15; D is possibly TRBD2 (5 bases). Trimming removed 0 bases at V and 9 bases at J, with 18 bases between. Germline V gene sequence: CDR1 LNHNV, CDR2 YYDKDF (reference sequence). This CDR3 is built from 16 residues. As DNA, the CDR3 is TGTGCCACCAGCAGAGATCAAAGACTAAAAGGCGGTGAGCAGTTCTTC. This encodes CATSRDQRLKGGEQFF.

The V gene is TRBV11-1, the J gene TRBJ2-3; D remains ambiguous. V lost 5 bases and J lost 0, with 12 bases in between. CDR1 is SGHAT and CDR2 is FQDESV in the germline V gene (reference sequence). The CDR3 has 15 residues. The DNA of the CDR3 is TGTGCCAGCAGCGGCCGGCCTACTAGCACAGATACGCAGTATTTT. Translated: CASSGRPTSTDTQYF. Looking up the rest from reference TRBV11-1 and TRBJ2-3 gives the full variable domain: EAEVAQSPRYKITEKSQAVAFWCDPISGHATLYWYRQILGQGPELLVQFQDESVVDDSQLPKDRFSAERLKGVDSTLKIQPAELGDSAMYLCASSGRPTSTDTQYFGPGTRLTVL.

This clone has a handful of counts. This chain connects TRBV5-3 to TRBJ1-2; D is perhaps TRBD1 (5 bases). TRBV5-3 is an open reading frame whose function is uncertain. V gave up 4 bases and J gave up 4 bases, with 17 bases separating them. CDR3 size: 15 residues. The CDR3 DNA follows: TGTGCCAGAAGCAGGCCCGAGGGGCGGTCCTATGGCTACACCTTC. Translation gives CARSRPEGRSYGYTF.

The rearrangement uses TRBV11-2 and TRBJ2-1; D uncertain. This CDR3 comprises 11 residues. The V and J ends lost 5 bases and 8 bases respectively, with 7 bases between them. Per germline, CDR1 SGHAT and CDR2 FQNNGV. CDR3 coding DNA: TGTGCCAGCAGCCCCTCGGATGAGCAGTTCTTC. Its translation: CASSPSDEQFF.

The CDR3 is CASSLGRGRETQYF. CDR3 nucleotide sequence: TGTGCCAGCAGCTTGGGCAGGGGGCGTGAGACCCAGTACTTC. The chain joins TRBV11-1 to TRBJ2-5; TRBD1 matches 8 bases. Per the germline V gene, CDR1 is SGHAT and CDR2 is FQDESV (reference sequence). The length of the CDR3 is 14 residues. The V gene end was trimmed by 3 bases and the J gene end by 5 bases; junction bases not matched to a gene: 5.

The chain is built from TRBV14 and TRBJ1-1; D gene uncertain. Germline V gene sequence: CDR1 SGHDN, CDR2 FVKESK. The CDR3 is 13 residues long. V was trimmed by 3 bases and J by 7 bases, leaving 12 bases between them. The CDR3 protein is CASSHVWASEAFF. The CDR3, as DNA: TGTGCCAGCAGCCATGTCTGGGCCAGTGAAGCTTTCTTT.

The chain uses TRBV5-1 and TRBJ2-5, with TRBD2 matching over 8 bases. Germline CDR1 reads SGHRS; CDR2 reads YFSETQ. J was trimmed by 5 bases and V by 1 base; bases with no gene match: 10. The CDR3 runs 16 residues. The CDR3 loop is CASSLSLRGAGETQYF. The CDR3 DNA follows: TGCGCCAGCAGCTTGTCTCTGCGGGGGGCCGGGGAGACCCAGTACTTC.

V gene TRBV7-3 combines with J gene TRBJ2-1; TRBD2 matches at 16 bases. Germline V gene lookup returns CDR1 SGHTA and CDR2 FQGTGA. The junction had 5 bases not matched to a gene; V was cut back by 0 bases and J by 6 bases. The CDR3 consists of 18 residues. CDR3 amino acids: CASSLTGTSGGAVNEQFF. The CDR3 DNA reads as TGTGCCAGCAGCTTAACGGGGACTAGCGGGGGGGCGGTCAATGAGCAGTTCTTC.

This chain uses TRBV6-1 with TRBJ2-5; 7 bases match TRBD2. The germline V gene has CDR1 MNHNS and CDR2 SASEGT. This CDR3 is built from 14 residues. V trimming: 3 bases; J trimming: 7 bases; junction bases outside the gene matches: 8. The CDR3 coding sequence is TGTGCCAGCAGTGATTCGGGCCGCGGGGGGACCCAGTACTTC. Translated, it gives CASSDSGRGGTQYF.

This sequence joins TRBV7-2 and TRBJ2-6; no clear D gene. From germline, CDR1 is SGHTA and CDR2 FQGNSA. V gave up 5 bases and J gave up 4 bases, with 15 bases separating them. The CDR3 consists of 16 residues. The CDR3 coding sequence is TGTGCCAGCAGCAAGGCCCCCAAGTCGGGGGCCAACGTCCTGACTTTC. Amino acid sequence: CASSKAPKSGANVLTF.

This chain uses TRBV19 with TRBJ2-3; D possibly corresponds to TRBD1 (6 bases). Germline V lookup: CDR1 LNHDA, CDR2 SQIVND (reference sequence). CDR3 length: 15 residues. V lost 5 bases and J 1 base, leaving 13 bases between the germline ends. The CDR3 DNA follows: TGTGCCAGTAGTCCACAGGGTTGGCGCACAGATACGCAGTATTTT. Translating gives CASSPQGWRTDTQYF.

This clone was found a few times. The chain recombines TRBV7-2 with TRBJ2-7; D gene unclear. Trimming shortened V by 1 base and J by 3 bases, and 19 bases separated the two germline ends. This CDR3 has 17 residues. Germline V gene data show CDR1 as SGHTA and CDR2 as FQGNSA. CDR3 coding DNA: TGTGCCAGCAGCTTAGGAGTAGTCTCTCGACGGAGCTACGAGCAGTACGTC. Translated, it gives CASSLGVVSRRSYEQYV.

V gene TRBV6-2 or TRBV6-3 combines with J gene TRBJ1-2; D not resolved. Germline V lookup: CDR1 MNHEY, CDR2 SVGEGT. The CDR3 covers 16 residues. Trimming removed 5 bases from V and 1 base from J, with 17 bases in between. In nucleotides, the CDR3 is TGTGCCAGCAGTCAACATTATTCCGATCGTAACTATGGCTACACCTTC. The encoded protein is CASSQHYSDRNYGYTF.

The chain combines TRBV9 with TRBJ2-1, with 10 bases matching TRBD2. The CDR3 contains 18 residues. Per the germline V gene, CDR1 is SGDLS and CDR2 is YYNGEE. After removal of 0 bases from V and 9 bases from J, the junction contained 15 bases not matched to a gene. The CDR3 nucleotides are TGTGCCAGCAGCGTAGCAAGCGGGGGGGAAGCTGGTTTAGGTGAGCAGTTCTTC. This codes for CASSVASGGEAGLGEQFF.